A selection of T cell receptor beta chains follows, all from one sample in a study of cytomegalovirus exposure and HLA in healthy donors. Some clones are missing from TCRdb's copy, which holds only in-frame ones; the method was immunoSEQ multiplex PCR. Among 100,000 to 150,000 clones listed, around 78% were seen once. The sequencing sample was made of PBMCs. The receptor source for this set is a woman between 35 and 50 years old in good health and CMV-seronegative. CDR3s include the opening cysteine and the closing phenylalanine or tryptophan. D genes are given only for firm matches. The size of a clone is reported for some rows only, either as once, few or many, or as a class for expanded clones.

V gene	clone size	D gene	J gene	CDR3 DNA	CDR3 protein
TRBV14	.	TRBD1	TRBJ2-7	TGTGCCAGCAGCCTAAAGTACCCAGGGACAGGGTCCTACGAGCAGTACTTC	CASSLKYPGTGSYEQYF
TRBV7-9	.	TRBD1	TRBJ1-4	TGTGCCAGCAGCGTACCGGGACAGGGTGGCGAAAAACTGTTTTTT	CASSVPGQGGEKLFF
TRBV9	.	TRBD2	TRBJ2-1	TGTGCCAGCAGCGTAGACAGCGGGGGGTACAATGAGCAGTTCTTC	CASSVDSGGYNEQFF
TRBV6-5	.	.	TRBJ1-2	TGTGCCAGCAGTCCGAAACCCCTCCGGGATGGCTACACCTTC	CASSPKPLRDGYTF
TRBV5-6	.	TRBD1	TRBJ1-2	TGTGCCAGCAGCTTACGACAGGGGGCAACATATGGCTACACCTTC	CASSLRQGATYGYTF
TRBV19	.	TRBD1	TRBJ1-5	TGTGCCAGTAGTATAGCGGGGACAGGGATGAGCAATCAGCCCCAGCATTTT	CASSIAGTGMSNQPQHF
TRBV7-2	.	.	TRBJ2-5	TGTGCCAGCAGCCTTTCGGGACTGATGATACAAGAGACCCAGTACTTC	CASSLSGLMIQETQYF
TRBV4-1	.	.	TRBJ1-3	TGCGCCAGCAGCCAAGAGGGAACGGGAAGCTCTGGAAACACCATATATTTT	CASSQEGTGSSGNTIYF
TRBV9	.	.	TRBJ2-2	TGTGCCAGCAGCGTAGTGGCCAGGGGGAACACCGGGGAGCTGTTTTTT	CASSVVARGNTGELFF
TRBV30	.	.	TRBJ2-3	TGTGCCTGGAGTTCCCTAGCAACAGATACGCAGTATTTT	CAWSSLATDTQYF
TRBV7-9	.	.	TRBJ2-1	TGTGCCAGCAGCTTATCCAGGGGGGTCAATGAGCAGTTCTTC	CASSLSRGVNEQFF
TRBV5-1	.	TRBD2	TRBJ2-3	TGCGCCAGCAGCAGGCTAGCGGGAGGCACAGATACGCAGTATTTT	CASSRLAGGTDTQYF
TRBV7-9	.	.	TRBJ1-1	TGTGCCAGCAGGGAACAGGGATCGAACACTGAAGCTTTCTTT	CASREQGSNTEAFF
TRBV20-1	.	TRBD1	TRBJ2-7	TGCAGTGCTCAGGGGGCGGTCGAGCAGTACTTC	CSAQGAVEQYF
TRBV5-4	.	TRBD1	TRBJ2-7	TGTGCCAGCAGCTCGGGGACAGGGAGCGAGCAGTACTTC	CASSSGTGSEQYF
TRBV14	once	.	TRBJ2-7	TGTGCCAGCAGCCAAGACGGGGGACCCTACGAGCAGTACTTC	CASSQDGGPYEQYF
TRBV28	.	TRBD1	TRBJ2-7	TGTGCCAGCAGTTTATTTGGGACAGGGAGTGAGCAGTACTTC	CASSLFGTGSEQYF
TRBV12-2	few	.	TRBJ1-1	TGTGCAAGTCGCTTAGGGGAGGATGGATACACTGAAGCTTTCTTT	CASRLGEDGYTEAFF
TRBV28	.	.	TRBJ1-2	TGTGCCAGCAGCAGAACAGGGATCAACTATGGCTACACCTTC	CASSRTGINYGYTF
TRBV12-5	.	TRBD2	TRBJ2-2	TGTGCTAGTGGCCGGGAGGCGGGGGGCGACCCGAGAGCGAACACCGGGGAGCTGTTTTTT	CASGREAGGDPRANTGELFF
TRBV28	.	.	TRBJ2-1	TGTGCCAGCAGTTCCGAGAGGAATGAGCAGTTCTTC	CASSSERNEQFF
TRBV29-1	.	.	TRBJ1-5	TGCAGCGTTGATACAGGGCTCAATCAGCCCCAGCATTTT	CSVDTGLNQPQHF
TRBV7-9	once	.	TRBJ1-2	TGTGCCAGCAGCCCCCGGGGGCGGGAGAACTATGGCTACACCTTC	CASSPRGRENYGYTF
TRBV6-6	.	TRBD2	TRBJ2-1	TGTGCCAGCAGTTCCCTAGCGGGCCCTTACAATGAGCAGTTCTTC	CASSSLAGPYNEQFF
TRBV5-1	.	TRBD2	TRBJ2-1	TGCGCCAGCACCACTAGCGGGGGGGGCGATGAGCAGTTCTTC	CASTTSGGGDEQFF
TRBV5-1	.	.	TRBJ1-1	TGCGCCAGCAGCCAAGCGGGGGGAAGGACTGAAGCTTTCTTT	CASSQAGGRTEAFF
TRBV2	.	.	TRBJ2-3	TGTGCCAGCAGGAGGTCCGGCACAGATACGCAGTATTTT	CASRRSGTDTQYF
TRBV29-1	.	.	TRBJ2-7	TGCAGCGTTGAAGAGGCGGGCTACGAGCAGTACTTC	CSVEEAGYEQYF
TRBV7-2	.	.	TRBJ2-1	TGTGCCAGCAGTCCGACTGACTCCCGGCGGCACCTCTTC	CASSPTDSRRHLF
TRBV5-1	.	TRBD1	TRBJ1-1	TGCGCCAGCAGTCAGATAGGGGGCTGGGAAACTGAAGCTTTCTTT	CASSQIGGWETEAFF
TRBV28	.	.	TRBJ1-1	TGTGCCAGTCGGGGTGGAATGAACACTGAAGCTTTCTTT	CASRGGMNTEAFF
TRBV7-9	.	.	TRBJ2-7	TGTGCCAGCAGCCCCGGGGGCTCCTACGAGCAGTACTTC	CASSPGGSYEQYF
TRBV12-5	.	TRBD1	TRBJ2-3	TGTGCTAGTGGTACAGGGGGCGGCACAGATACGCAGTATTTT	CASGTGGGTDTQYF
TRBV5-1	once	.	TRBJ1-1	TGCGCCAGCCGAAGGGGGGGAATGAACACTGAAGCTTTCTTT	CASRRGGMNTEAFF
TRBV27	.	TRBD1	TRBJ2-2	TGTGCCAGCAGAACAGGGGGCAGGGACACCGGGGAGCTGTTTTTT	CASRTGGRDTGELFF
TRBV16	once	.	TRBJ1-5	TGTGCCAGCAGCCAATCGGCGGCAGGGGATCAGCCCCAGCATTTT	CASSQSAAGDQPQHF
TRBV6-1	.	TRBD2	TRBJ2-7	TGTGCCAGCAGTGAAAGTAGCGGGGCCTACGAGCAGTACTTC	CASSESSGAYEQYF
TRBV10-3	.	.	TRBJ2-7	TGTGCCATCAGTGAGTCAACAGAGCTCGAGCAGTACTTC	CAISESTELEQYF
TRBV7-3	.	.	TRBJ2-5	TGTGCCAGCAGCAACATGGGAAGCGGGGAGACCCAGTACTTC	CASSNMGSGETQYF
TRBV7-9	.	.	TRBJ2-6	TGTGCCAGCAGCTCAGGGGCTGGGGCCAACGTCCTGACTTTC	CASSSGAGANVLTF
TRBV19	few	TRBD1	TRBJ2-5	TGTGCCAGTAGTATAAGGGGACAGGGGAAGACCCAGTACTTC	CASSIRGQGKTQYF
TRBV5-6	.	TRBD2	TRBJ2-1	TGTGCCAGCAGCTTTAGCGGGAGAGGTGAGCAGTTCTTC	CASSFSGRGEQFF
TRBV6-1	.	.	TRBJ2-7	TGTGCCAGCAGTGAACTAAGGGGAAGCTCCTACGAGCAGTACTTC	CASSELRGSSYEQYF
TRBV15	.	.	TRBJ1-4	TGTGCCACCAGCAGAGGGGGGGATTGGGATGAAAAACTGTTTTTT	CATSRGGDWDEKLFF
TRBV5-4	.	TRBD2	TRBJ2-3	TGTGCCAGCAGCTTGTCTAGCGGGGGGCACACAGATACGCAGTATTTT	CASSLSSGGHTDTQYF
TRBV10-1	.	.	TRBJ2-3	TGCGCCAGCAGGGGAGGTAGCGCAGATACGCAGTATTTT	CASRGGSADTQYF
TRBV5-1	.	TRBD1	TRBJ1-2	TGCGCCAGCAAGGTAGAGACAGGGCCCAACTATGGCTACACCTTC	CASKVETGPNYGYTF
TRBV5-4	.	.	TRBJ2-3	TGTGCCAGCAGCTTGGCCGACAGAACAGATACGCAGTATTTT	CASSLADRTDTQYF
TRBV28	.	.	TRBJ2-1	TGTGCCAGCAGTTTATCTAAGACAGGAGCCTGGAACAATGAGCAGTTCTTC	CASSLSKTGAWNNEQFF
TRBV11-2	.	TRBD1	TRBJ2-7	TGTGCCAGCAGTTGGGGACAGACCTACGAGCAGTACTTC	CASSWGQTYEQYF
TRBV29-1	.	TRBD2	TRBJ2-1	TGCAGCGTTGAGAAAAGCGGGGCCGAGCAGTTCTTC	CSVEKSGAEQFF
TRBV7-8	.	.	TRBJ2-5	TGTGCCAGCAGGAACGACAGACCCATTAGTGGAGAGCAGTACTTC	CASRNDRPISGEQYF
TRBV5-1	.	.	TRBJ2-7	TGCGCCAGCAGCTTATCCTTCGGGACACTAAACTCCTACGAGCAGTACTTC	CASSLSFGTLNSYEQYF